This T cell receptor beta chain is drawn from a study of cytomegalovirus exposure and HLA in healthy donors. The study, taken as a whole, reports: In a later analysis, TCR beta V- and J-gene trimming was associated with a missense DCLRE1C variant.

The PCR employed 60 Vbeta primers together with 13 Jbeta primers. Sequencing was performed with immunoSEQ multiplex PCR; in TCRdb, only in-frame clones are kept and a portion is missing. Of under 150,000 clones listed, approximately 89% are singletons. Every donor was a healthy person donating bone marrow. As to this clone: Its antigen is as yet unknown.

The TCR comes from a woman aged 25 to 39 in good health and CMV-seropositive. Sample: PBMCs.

The CDR3 protein is CASSYSTEGNSPLHF. The CDR3 nucleotides read TGTGCCAGCAGTTACTCGACGGAGGGGAATTCACCCCTCCACTTT. The chain combines TRBV6-5 with TRBJ1-6; a weak D match, TRBD1 (5 bases). Germline-derived CDR1 and CDR2 are MNHEY and SVGAGI. V was cut by 0 bases and J by 7 bases, with 10 bases left in between. CDR3 length: 15 amino acids.